The present entry profiles one T cell receptor beta chain with its context. Breast cancer patients provided tissue from their axillary draining lymph nodes. The length of the CDR3 is 17 residues. The germline CDR1 and CDR2 sequences are MGHDK and SYGVNS. V lost 1 base and J lost 4; bases outside the gene matches: 10. TCRdb used MiXCR to reprocess the multiplex PCR reads, holding one entry per CDR3 protein. The table includes over 150,000 distinct CDR3 sequences, approximately 30% detected once. This specimen belongs to a study of breast tumors, draining lymph nodes, adjacent tissues. The sequenced sample was axillary lymph node tissue. The clonotype was recovered from a female donor with breast cancer. Some clones in this sample may be carry-over from other donors' samples. This chain joins TRBV25-1 and TRBJ2-1; 7 bases line up with TRBD2. The CDR3 here is CASSEFPGLDGYNEQFF. The CDR3 DNA is TGTGCCAGCAGTGAATTTCCCGGACTAGATGGATACAATGAGCAGTTCTTC.